This T cell receptor (beta chain) was identified during a study of cytomegalovirus exposure and HLA in healthy donors (dated by TCRdb to the late 2010s). Study-wide context: An earlier analysis of about 530 of the donors reported about 300 Gb of sequence data and 117 million unique TCR beta sequences obtained from about 180 million T cells. High-throughput TCR immunosequencing, statistical association of individual TCRs with disease status, and machine learning were combined to predict cytomegalovirus infection status. Every repertoire in the discovery cohort had been generated on one and the same sequencing platform. HLA typing included class I and class II loci at four-digit resolution. An early release covering approximately 600 HLA-typed donors comprised approximately 290 gigabases of sequencing data and approximately 85 million unique TCR sequences. An earlier analysis of 500 to 750 of the donors applied high-throughput TCR beta sequencing to assess whether each TCR beta V gene segment acted as functional or pseudogenic. Among the roughly 400 genotyped donors, more than 70% belonged to the genetic ancestry cluster associated with self-reported Caucasian donors. The T cell repertoires of several hundred subjects were profiled by immunosequencing and related to cytomegalovirus serostatus. The number of donors typed differed by locus, with 629-630 for A, B, C, DRB1 and DQB1, roughly 520 for DQA1, 606 for DPA1, and over 400 for DPB1. Among roughly 370 genotyped donors of the cohort, an average of about 240,000 unique TCR beta nucleotide sequences were sequenced per donor, about a sixth of them non-productive. Donor age, sex, ethnicity and CMV serostatus were compiled alongside the repertoire data. Four to six DR-DQ haplotypes were handled as single units for association and clustering, since linkage in the cohort was strong. The aim of the study was to test whether cataloging public T cell receptors could identify signatures of past pathogen exposure. Along with the roughly 670-subject first cohort, a separate validation cohort of more than 90 different subjects was used. A later genetic analysis used genome-wide SNP genotypes for about 60% of the roughly 700 donors, treating that subset as a discovery cohort. In a later analysis, previously published TCR beta repertoires from more than 500 donors were re-analyzed and high-resolution HLA genotyping was added so that TCR occurrence patterns could be studied. Rather than using new phenotypic data, the later analysis identified candidate immune exposures from TCR beta sequences and from how often those sequences occurred across donors.

As encoded in the germline V gene, CDR1 is MNHNS while CDR2 is SASEGT. V gives up 3 bases and J gives up 4 bases, and the segment between their germline ends measures 10 bases. The CDR3 runs 14 residues from the cysteine to the phenylalanine. Of the read, only the CDR3 DNA is kept; its 42 bases are in frame from base 1. The investigation overall reported the following: Assigning TCR associations to individual alleles was difficult when HLA alleles, especially DR and DQ, strongly co-occurred. The authors suggested that the approach could potentially be generalized to other disease states and immunological phenotypes. About 15 rarely observed V segments, including chromosome 9 orphons, were excluded from the earlier analysis of approximately 500 of the donors because counts were too low. The sequencing pipeline was judged likely to have produced a cluster of highly shared sequence variants as a technical artifact. Sequencing depth was assumed to be roughly uniform across donors in the presence/absence analyses, though that assumption may not hold. CMV serostatus was the only immune exposure information available for the cohort. According to a later genetic analysis, donors in an Asian-associated ancestry cluster had fewer N-insertions in productive TCRs than the roughly 700-donor mean. An association between a missense DCLRE1C variant and V-gene and J-gene trimming of TCR beta chains was found in a later genetic analysis and replicated in an independent cohort. A few of the identified cytomegalovirus-associated TCR beta chains were confirmed in vitro to be specific for cytomegalovirus antigens. The study gave a list of 150 to 200 TCR beta chains associated with cytomegalovirus. A further reported finding was that TCR beta sequences accurately predicted the HLA-A and HLA-B alleles for most subjects in the first cohort. According to a later analysis, parvovirus B19, influenza, CMV and Epstein-Barr virus appeared linked to several top co-occurrence clusters. In this cohort, only TCR beta chains were sequenced, and detectable features were limited by the absence of alpha or paired-chain data. In an earlier analysis of some 540 of the donors, most TCR beta V segments appeared in productive rearrangements about 87% or about 30% of the time, broadly matching IMGT annotations. At a false discovery rate of 0.05, a later analysis linked some 17,000 TCR beta sequences to specific HLA alleles. Some IMGT-functional V segments, including TRBV6-2 and TRBV6-3, could not be distinguished by the 87-base-pair reads and were therefore excluded. In a later analysis, HLA-associated TCR beta chains were found to be more clonally expanded and to have lower generation probabilities than equally common non-associated chains. The classifier was reported to diagnose cytomegalovirus status with high specificity and sensitivity in both the original and validation cohorts. A later analysis found that most CMV-associated TCR beta chains appeared HLA-restricted, with HLA associations seemingly driven largely by CMV exposure. Most TCR sequences were observed very rarely across donors, whereas some public TCRs were present in many individuals. HLA typing was unavailable for some donors at each locus, so association tests used only the typed subset. In a later analysis, TCR association rates were found to vary across HLA loci, with the most associated TCRs seen for DRB1 alleles and the fewest for HLA-C alleles. Linkage disequilibrium might explain the correlated functional status among segregating V segments, but an unknown experimental factor could not be excluded.

In total, just over 650 healthy bone marrow donors made up the cohort. At the time of sampling, every cohort member was nominally healthy, though immune exposures that went unrecorded were likely present. The donor was CMV seropositive and was included in the group of almost 300 seropositive cohort members. Each donor provided a peripheral blood sample, and peripheral blood mononuclear cells were used for TCR beta sequencing. The Qiagen DNeasy Blood Extraction Kit was used to extract genomic DNA from the blood cell samples. The method was the immunoSEQ multiplex PCR assay. For the multiplex PCR, a mixture combining 60 forward primers for TCR Vbeta segments and 13 reverse primers for TCR Jbeta segments was used. A multiplex PCR assay on genomic DNA amplified the CDR3 region of rearranged TCR beta genes. The amplified TCR beta libraries were sequenced on the Illumina HiSeq System as 87-base-pair reads. In the source study's methods: Across the 670 or so repertoires, a later analysis counted 78 million or so unique TCR beta chains, roughly 11 million of which were shared by at least two donors. A nearest-neighbor algorithm error-corrected the raw reads and collapsed the reads into unique sequences, merging closely related sequences to remove PCR and sequencing errors. Alignment of CDR3 sequences to IMGT reference sequences was used to assign V, D and J gene segments. Each retained sequence needed at least a six-nucleotide match to both a V gene segment and a J gene segment. Rearrangements were called productive when the CDR3 lacked stop codons and stayed in frame with V and J; all others were non-productive. CDR3 was defined according to IMGT convention as the region running from the second conserved V-encoded cysteine to the conserved J-encoded phenylalanine. The earlier analysis of 550 to 650 of the donors excluded any sequence lacking an unambiguous match to a single V gene segment. An earlier analysis of approximately 590 of the donors called V segments functional above 56.7% productive rearrangements and segregating when the between-donor standard deviation exceeded 5%. A statistical classification framework was built for diagnosing cytomegalovirus status from the catalog of TCR beta chain sequences. In a later analysis, V and J genes were assigned by comparing TCR nucleotide sequences against IMGT/GENE-DB human TR gene sequences. In a later analysis, CDR3 sequences and most-parsimonious VDJ recombination scenarios were assigned using the TCRdist pipeline. In a later analysis, each TCR beta chain was defined by its CDR3 amino acid sequence together with its V-gene family, and reads without a unique V-gene family were excluded. As a way to deal with suspected cross-contamination and a sequencing artifact, a later analysis dropped 450 to 700 nucleotide sequences that were highly shared and had low generation probability. For each public chain, a later analysis derived a clonal expansion index from normalized ranks of inferred template counts within each repertoire. A later analysis computed generation probabilities with a VDJ recombination model fitted to out-of-frame rearrangements, and checked the results against IGoR. In a later analysis, hypergeometric tests were used to score TCR-TCR, TCR-HLA and TCR-CMV co-occurrence, with a repertoire-size bias correction applied to TCR pairs. False discovery rates were estimated in a later analysis by permuting HLA or CMV assignments 20 times. In a later analysis, co-occurring TCRs were grouped using DBSCAN, and TCRdist sequence similarity was added for clustering within HLA-allele-positive subsets. For co-occurrence clustering, repertoires with fewer than 30,000 or more than 120,000 public chains were excluded, along with roughly 5 repertoires with anomalous nucleotide sharing. TCRdb mirrors the immuneACCESS table, restricted to in-frame sequences. Some clones are absent from its copies; in checked studies, under half trace to an unresolved V gene, and the reason for the others is unknown. For V, J and clone size, that table is used; D and trimming come from the DNA. The sample table contains approximately 53,000 clones; only one count was recorded for roughly 75% of them. The top ten constitute more than 7% of the sample.

As a fraction of the sample, this clone is medium-sized (0.01 to 0.1%). The antigen it recognizes is unknown. Nothing much larger sits one base from this clone, and base qualities are not available. In the same sample, other DNA sequences code for this CDR3. The sequenced sample was PBMCs. In this chain, TRBV6-1 is recombined with TRBJ1-3; the D gene lacks a confident call. This sequence was found in a man younger than 45 in good health and CMV-seropositive. Here is the DNA: TGTGCCAGCAGTGACGGGGTCTCAGGAAACACCATATATTTT. This yields the protein CASSDGVSGNTIYF.